This T cell receptor (beta chain) is from a study of T cells in Graves' hyperthyroidism and ophthalmopathy. Study-wide points: Within blood appeared most thyroid clonotypes that had expanded above 0.001.

TCR beta CDR3 regions were amplified from RNA transcripts. During a first-round RT-PCR of the TCR CDR3, the HTBI primer set was used. In TCRdb, the multiplex PCR reads were re-called with MiXCR into one record per CDR3 protein. Among a few hundred thousand distinct CDR3 sequences listed, about 18% were seen once. On this clonotype: Its cognate antigen is unknown.

CDR3 length: 14 amino acids. Losses at the gene ends were 7 bases for V and 7 bases for J; bases not matched to a gene: 9. Diagnosis relied on clinical symptoms, serum thyroxine and TRAb, thyroid ultrasound and orbital computed tomography. This chain connects TRBV12-3 or TRBV12-4 to TRBJ2-1, with 8 bases that match TRBD2. What was sequenced was blood. The receptor was isolated from a man aged 18 to 30 with Graves' ophthalmopathy. The CDR3 reads CASTLPGTSNEQFF. The CDR3 nucleotides read TGTGCCAGCACTCTTCCCGGGACTAGTAATGAGCAGTTCTTC.